This is a list of T cell receptor beta chains from one sample in a study of blood T cell repertoires in COVID-19. The assay was immunoSEQ multiplex PCR, and TCRdb's table has in-frame clones only and misses some. This sample has roughly 200,000 clones, with 85% found just once. The sequenced material came from PBMCs or T cells enriched from blood (not recorded which). The origin of the receptors is a man aged 35-49 years who had recovered from COVID-19. Both conserved end residues are part of each CDR3. A D gene is named only where the DNA matches it firmly. Where a row states a size, it is once, few, many or the class of an expanded clone; other rows omit it.

size	V	D	J	DNA	CDR3
-	TRBV7-9	-	TRBJ2-1	TGTGCCGGGGAAGGAGGGGACAATGAGCAGTTCTTC	CAGEGGDNEQFF
-	TRBV6-5	-	TRBJ1-1	TGTGCCAGCAGGTCGAGTGGTGAGCGGAACACTGAAGCTTTCTTT	CASRSSGERNTEAFF
-	TRBV7-2	-	TRBJ2-5	TGTGCCAGCAGCTTAGGTATAAGTGGGCTAGCGATTGAGACCCAGTACTTC	CASSLGISGLAIETQYF
-	TRBV19	-	TRBJ1-5	TGTGCCAGTAGTATGACGGTGGAGGGCAATCAGCCCCAGCATTTT	CASSMTVEGNQPQHF
-	TRBV20-1	-	TRBJ2-1	TGCAGTGCTAGTTCGGGTCATGAGCAGTTCTTC	CSASSGHEQFF
few	TRBV12-2	-	TRBJ2-3	TGTGCAAGTCGCTTAGCCAGGGCCACAGATACGCAGTATTTT	CASRLARATDTQYF
-	TRBV28	-	TRBJ1-6	TGTGCCAGCAGTATAGGGGGGGCCTTTAATTCACCCCTCCACTTT	CASSIGGAFNSPLHF
-	TRBV9	-	TRBJ2-7	TGTGCCAGCAGCGAACAAACAGGGCCCTCCTACGAGCAGTACTTC	CASSEQTGPSYEQYF
-	TRBV5-1	TRBD1	TRBJ1-6	TGCGCCAGCAGCTTGGCTCCTCCGGGACAGAGGAGTTCACCCCTCCACTTT	CASSLAPPGQRSSPLHF
-	TRBV19	-	TRBJ2-7	TGTGCCAGTAGTATAAGGCCAGGGGAAGAGCAGTACTTC	CASSIRPGEEQYF
-	TRBV27	TRBD1	TRBJ2-4	TGTGCCAGCAGTTTAGGACAGGGGGCCAAAAACATTCAGTACTTC	CASSLGQGAKNIQYF
once	TRBV29-1	TRBD1	TRBJ2-7	TGCAGCGTTGAAGAACGGACAGGGTATCTCTACGAGCAGTACTTC	CSVEERTGYLYEQYF
once	TRBV30	TRBD1	TRBJ1-5	TGTGCCTGGAGTTCCCCCGGGACAGGTTATCAGCCCCAGCATTTT	CAWSSPGTGYQPQHF
-	TRBV28	-	TRBJ1-6	TGTGCCAGCAGCTTTTCTAATTCACCCCTCCACTTT	CASSFSNSPLHF
-	TRBV5-4	-	TRBJ2-2	TGTGCCAGCAGCGCGGACAGCCACACCGGGGAGCTGTTTTTT	CASSADSHTGELFF
-	TRBV7-2	-	TRBJ2-7	TGTGCCAGCAGCTTAGCACAGGGAGTTACCTACGAGCAGTACTTC	CASSLAQGVTYEQYF
-	TRBV15	TRBD1	TRBJ2-1	TGTGCCACCAGCAGAGATCCACCCCTGGACAGGGGCTACAATGAGCAGTTCTTC	CATSRDPPLDRGYNEQFF
-	TRBV15	-	TRBJ2-3	TGTGCCACCAGCACAGGGGCGGGGGAAAGCACAGATACGCAGTATTTT	CATSTGAGESTDTQYF
-	TRBV3-1/TRBV3-2	TRBD2	TRBJ2-7	TGTGCCAGCAGCCAAGGACTAGCGGGAGAGACCAACTACGAGCAGTACTTC	CASSQGLAGETNYEQYF
-	TRBV4-3	TRBD1	TRBJ2-7	TGCGCCAGCAGCCAAGAGTCACAGGGGGCCTACGAGCAGTACTTC	CASSQESQGAYEQYF
-	TRBV6-5	TRBD1	TRBJ1-1	TGTGCCAGCAGGGGACAGGGTAAAGCTTTCTTT	CASRGQGKAFF
-	TRBV5-1	-	TRBJ2-7	TGCGCCAGCAGCTTGGGACATATCGACGAGCAGTACTTC	CASSLGHIDEQYF
-	TRBV30	-	TRBJ1-2	TGTGCCTGGAGTGTACTCAACTATGGCTACACCTTC	CAWSVLNYGYTF